The next 4 T cell receptor beta chains were all read from a single sample in a study of T cells in Graves' hyperthyroidism and ophthalmopathy. Amplification of TCR beta CDR3 regions used RNA as the template. The study used the HTBI primer set for a first-round RT-PCR of the TCR CDR3. TCRdb reprocessed the multiplex PCR reads with MiXCR, giving one entry per CDR3 protein. The table includes about 640,000 distinct CDR3 sequences, around 21% detected once. Material for sequencing was blood. All receptors derive from a man younger than 45 with Graves' ophthalmopathy.

This clonotype was detected ten times or more. This sequence joins TRBV11-1 and TRBJ2-1; TRBD2 aligns across 7 bases. The germline gives CDR1 SGHAT, CDR2 FQDESV (reference sequence). J gave up 4 bases and V 7 bases, and 10 bases lay outside the gene matches. This CDR3 contains 15 residues. The CDR3 nucleotides are TGTGCCAGCACCCCGCGTGGACTAGGTTACAATGAGCAGTTCTTC. It encodes CASTPRGLGYNEQFF.

At least ten counts were recorded for this clonotype. V and J are TRBV12-3 or TRBV12-4 and TRBJ2-7; D may be TRBD1 (6 bases). V lost 7 bases and J 3 bases, leaving 10 bases between the germline ends. CDR3 size: 12 residues. CDR3 protein: CASNWTVYEQYF. In DNA, the CDR3 is TGTGCCAGCAATTGGACAGTCTACGAGCAGTACTTC.

This clonotype has a handful of counts. The rearrangement links TRBV12-3 or TRBV12-4 to TRBJ2-2; D might be TRBD2 (6 bases). V was cut by 0 bases and J by 5 bases, with 10 bases left in between. The CDR3 contains 15 residues. CDR3 sequence (DNA): TGTGCCAGCAGTTTAGCGGGCGCGGGGACCGGGGAGCTGTTTTTT. Its translation: CASSLAGAGTGELFF.

This chain joins TRBV28 and TRBJ2-4; 9 bases match TRBD1. This CDR3 is built from 15 residues. Germline V gene lookup returns CDR1 MDHEN and CDR2 SYDVKM. V gave up 5 bases and J gave up 7 bases; unmatched junction bases: 9. The CDR3 loop is CASSAGTGFGNIQYF. The DNA for the CDR3 is TGTGCCAGCAGTGCCGGGACAGGGTTCGGGAACATTCAGTACTTC.